The rows below give T cell receptor beta chains drawn from one sample of a study of cytomegalovirus exposure and HLA in healthy donors. Measured with immunoSEQ multiplex PCR; TCRdb has only the in-frame clones, and not every one. The data contain about 140,000 clones, 66% of them singletons. The sequencing sample was made of PBMCs. These receptors originate from a woman between 55 and 75 years old in good health and CMV-seronegative. CDR3s include the opening cysteine and the closing phenylalanine or tryptophan. D genes are given only for firm matches. Some rows mark clone size as missing; the rest say once, few, many or name a class of expanded clone.

d_call clone_size cdr3_length j_call v_call cdr3_aa cdr3_nt
TRBD2 NA 16 TRBJ2-1 TRBV28 CASRPSGKGSYNEQFF TGTGCCAGCAGGCCAAGCGGGAAAGGTTCCTACAATGAGCAGTTCTTC
NA NA 8 TRBJ2-7 TRBV12-5 CASGLEAF TGTGCTAGTGGTTTAGAAGCTTTC
NA NA 12 TRBJ2-7 TRBV4-3 CASSQDSYEQYF TGCGCCAGCAGCCAGGACAGCTACGAGCAGTACTTC
NA NA 14 TRBJ1-4 TRBV28 CASSLSGAAEKLFF TGTGCCAGCAGTTTAAGCGGGGCAGCTGAAAAACTGTTTTTT
TRBD1 NA 18 TRBJ1-4 TRBV9 CASSIRTGSTKQIEKLFF TGTGCCAGCAGCATTCGGACAGGCTCAACAAAACAGATTGAAAAACTGTTTTTT
TRBD2 NA 15 TRBJ2-7 TRBV7-8 CASSPRAGSSYEQYF TGTGCCAGCAGCCCCCGAGCGGGGTCCTCCTACGAGCAGTACTTC
TRBD2 NA 15 TRBJ2-1 TRBV2 CASSERLAGVDEQFF TGTGCCAGCAGCGAAAGACTAGCGGGGGTGGATGAGCAGTTCTTC
TRBD1 NA 14 TRBJ2-7 TRBV18 CASSPGTGGDEQYF TGTGCCAGCTCACCAGGGACAGGGGGAGACGAGCAGTACTTC
NA NA 12 TRBJ2-7 TRBV29-1 CSVAGERREQYF TGCAGCGTGGCCGGGGAACGGAGGGAGCAGTACTTC
TRBD1 NA 14 TRBJ1-6 TRBV27 CASSPWDRNSPLHF TGTGCCAGCAGTCCTTGGGACAGGAATTCACCCCTCCACTTT
TRBD1 NA 15 TRBJ2-2 TRBV6-5 CASTRDRVNTGELFF TGTGCCAGCACCAGAGACAGGGTGAACACCGGGGAGCTGTTTTTT
NA NA 15 TRBJ2-2 TRBV5-4 CASSLGLATTGELFF TGTGCCAGCAGCTTGGGTCTAGCGACAACCGGGGAGCTGTTTTTT
TRBD1 few 14 TRBJ2-7 TRBV6-5 CASKPGQGGTEQYF TGTGCCAGCAAACCGGGACAGGGTGGGACCGAGCAGTACTTC
NA NA 15 TRBJ2-3 TRBV5-1 CASSFDRGNTDTQYF TGCGCCAGCAGCTTCGATCGGGGTAACACAGATACGCAGTATTTT
NA NA 15 TRBJ2-5 TRBV14 CASSQGLGGQETQYF TGTGCCAGCAGCCAAGGGTTGGGAGGACAAGAGACCCAGTACTTC
NA NA 16 TRBJ2-5 TRBV27 CASSLSGGPYQETQYF TGTGCCAGCAGTTTATCGGGGGGGCCGTACCAAGAGACCCAGTACTTC
NA NA 14 TRBJ1-1 TRBV12-1 CATLGTALNTEAFF TGTGCCACCCTCGGGACAGCCTTGAACACTGAAGCTTTCTTT
NA NA 15 TRBJ1-6 TRBV2 CASSADNSYNSPLHF TGTGCCAGCAGCGCGGACAACTCCTATAATTCACCCCTCCACTTT
TRBD1 few 15 TRBJ2-2 TRBV27 CASSLTQGAAGELFF TGTGCCAGCAGTTTGACACAGGGGGCGGCCGGGGAGCTGTTTTTT
NA NA 22 TRBJ1-2 TRBV5-1 CASSLNPVTGRRWDTSNYGYTF TGCGCCAGCAGCTTGAATCCGGTCACGGGCCGCAGATGGGACACCTCTAACTATGGCTACACCTTC
NA NA 14 TRBJ2-1 TRBV5-1 CASSAWSSYNEQFF TGCGCCAGCAGCGCGTGGAGCTCCTACAATGAGCAGTTCTTC
NA NA 14 TRBJ1-5 TRBV7-8 CASSFRDSNQPQHF TGTGCCAGCAGCTTTCGGGATAGCAATCAGCCCCAGCATTTT
NA NA 14 TRBJ1-1 TRBV6-1 CASSGPGGNTEAFF TGTGCCAGCAGTGGGCCGGGGGGGAACACTGAAGCTTTCTTT
NA NA 16 TRBJ2-1 TRBV7-6 CASSLATGVSYNEQFF TGTGCCAGCAGCTTAGCGACGGGGGTCTCCTACAATGAGCAGTTCTTC
TRBD2 NA 19 TRBJ2-5 TRBV4-1 CASSQVYGTSGTSQETQYF TGCGCCAGCAGCCAAGTTTACGGGACTAGCGGGACTTCCCAAGAGACCCAGTACTTC
TRBD1 NA 14 TRBJ1-2 TRBV7-2 CASSAGTGRGGYTF TGTGCCAGCAGCGCAGGGACAGGGAGAGGTGGCTACACCTTC
NA NA 15 TRBJ2-1 TRBV11-1 CASTPNYERANEQFF TGTGCCAGCACCCCTAATTATGAGAGGGCCAATGAGCAGTTCTTC
TRBD2 NA 15 TRBJ2-5 TRBV7-2 CASSPGLAGRQTQYF TGTGCCAGCAGCCCCGGACTAGCGGGAAGGCAGACCCAGTACTTC
TRBD1 NA 17 TRBJ1-5 TRBV19 CASSIDQTGGWSQPQHF TGTGCCAGTAGTATAGACCAGACAGGGGGCTGGAGTCAGCCCCAGCATTTT
NA NA 14 TRBJ1-1 TRBV9 CASSVGAGNTEAFF TGTGCCAGCAGCGTAGGGGCAGGGAACACTGAAGCTTTCTTT
TRBD2 NA 15 TRBJ2-2 TRBV7-2 CASKSGGAVTGELFF TGTGCCAGCAAAAGCGGGGGGGCCGTTACCGGGGAGCTGTTTTTT
TRBD1 NA 16 TRBJ1-1 TRBV4-1 CASSPGGQGGDTEAFF TGCGCCAGCAGCCCCGGGGGACAGGGAGGGGACACTGAAGCTTTCTTT